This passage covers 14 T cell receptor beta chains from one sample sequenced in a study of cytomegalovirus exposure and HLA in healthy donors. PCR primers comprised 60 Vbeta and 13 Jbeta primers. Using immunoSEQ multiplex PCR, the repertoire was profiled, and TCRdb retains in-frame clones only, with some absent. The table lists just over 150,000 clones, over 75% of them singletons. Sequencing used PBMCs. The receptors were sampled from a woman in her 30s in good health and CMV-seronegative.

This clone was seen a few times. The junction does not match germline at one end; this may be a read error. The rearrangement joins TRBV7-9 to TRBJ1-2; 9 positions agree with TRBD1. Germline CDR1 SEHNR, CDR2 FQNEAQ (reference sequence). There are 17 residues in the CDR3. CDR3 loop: CSSSVQPGQGLAYGYTF. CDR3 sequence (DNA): TGTTCCAGCAGCGTTCAACCGGGACAGGGATTGGCCTATGGCTACACCTTC. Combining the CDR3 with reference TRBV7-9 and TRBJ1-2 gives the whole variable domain DTGVSQNPRHKITKRGQNVTFRCDPISEHNRLYWYRQTLGQGPEFLTYFQNEAQLEKSRLLSDRFSAERPKGSFSTLEIQRTEQGDSAMYLCSSSVQPGQGLAYGYTFGSGTRLTVV.

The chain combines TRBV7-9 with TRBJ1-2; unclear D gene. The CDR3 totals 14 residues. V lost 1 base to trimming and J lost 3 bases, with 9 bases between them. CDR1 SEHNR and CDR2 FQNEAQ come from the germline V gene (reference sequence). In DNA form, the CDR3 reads TGTGCCAGCAGCTTAGGTGGCCAGGACTATGGCTACACCTTC. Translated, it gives CASSLGGQDYGYTF.

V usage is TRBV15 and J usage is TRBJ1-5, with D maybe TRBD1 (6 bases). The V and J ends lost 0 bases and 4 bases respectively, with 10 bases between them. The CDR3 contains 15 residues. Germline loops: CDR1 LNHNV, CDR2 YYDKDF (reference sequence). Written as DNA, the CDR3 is TGTGCCACCAGCAGAGACGGACAGTTGAATCAGCCCCAGCATTTT. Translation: CATSRDGQLNQPQHF.

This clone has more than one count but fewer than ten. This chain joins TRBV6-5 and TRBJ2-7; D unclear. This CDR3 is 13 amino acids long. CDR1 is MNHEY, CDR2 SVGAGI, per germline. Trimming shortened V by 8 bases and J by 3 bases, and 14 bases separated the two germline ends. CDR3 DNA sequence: TGTGCCAGCCGACGAGGAATGCTCTACGAGCAGTACTTC. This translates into CASRRGMLYEQYF.

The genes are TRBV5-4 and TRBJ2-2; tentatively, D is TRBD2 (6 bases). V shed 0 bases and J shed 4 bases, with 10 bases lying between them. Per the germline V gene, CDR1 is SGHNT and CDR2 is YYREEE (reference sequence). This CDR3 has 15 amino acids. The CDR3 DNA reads TGTGCCAGCAGCTTGGCCGGGAGAACCACCGGGGAGCTGTTTTTT. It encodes CASSLAGRTTGELFF. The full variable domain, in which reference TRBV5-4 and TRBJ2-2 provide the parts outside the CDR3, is ETGVTQSPTHLIKTRGQQVTLRCSSQSGHNTVSWYQQALGQGPQFIFQYYREEENGRGNFPPRFSGLQFPNYSSELNVNALELDDSALYLCASSLAGRTTGELFFGEGSRLTVL.

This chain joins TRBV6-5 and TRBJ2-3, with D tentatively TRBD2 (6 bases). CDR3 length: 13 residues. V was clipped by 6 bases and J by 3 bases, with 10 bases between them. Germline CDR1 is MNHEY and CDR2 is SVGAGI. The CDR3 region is CASSGDFTDTQYF. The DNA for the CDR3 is TGTGCCAGCAGCGGGGACTTTACAGATACGCAGTATTTT.

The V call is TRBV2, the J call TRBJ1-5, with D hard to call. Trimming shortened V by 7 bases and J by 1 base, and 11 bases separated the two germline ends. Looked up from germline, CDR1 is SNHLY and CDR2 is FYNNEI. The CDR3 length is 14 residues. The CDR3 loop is CASTILQSNQPQHF. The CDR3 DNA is TGTGCCAGCACGATTCTCCAGAGCAATCAGCCCCAGCATTTT.

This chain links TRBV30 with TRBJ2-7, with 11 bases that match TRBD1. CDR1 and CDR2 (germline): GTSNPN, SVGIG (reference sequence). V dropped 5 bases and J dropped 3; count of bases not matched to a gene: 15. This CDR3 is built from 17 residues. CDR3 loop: CAWSPRTGGYSGYEQYF. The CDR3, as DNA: TGTGCCTGGTCTCCGCGGACAGGGGGCTACTCCGGCTACGAGCAGTACTTC.

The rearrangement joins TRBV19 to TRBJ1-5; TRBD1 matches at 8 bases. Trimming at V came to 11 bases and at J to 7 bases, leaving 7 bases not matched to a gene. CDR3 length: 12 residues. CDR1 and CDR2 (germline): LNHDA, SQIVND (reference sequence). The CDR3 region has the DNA TGTGCCGGAGGACAGGGATACCAGCCCCAGCATTTT. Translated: CAGGQGYQPQHF.

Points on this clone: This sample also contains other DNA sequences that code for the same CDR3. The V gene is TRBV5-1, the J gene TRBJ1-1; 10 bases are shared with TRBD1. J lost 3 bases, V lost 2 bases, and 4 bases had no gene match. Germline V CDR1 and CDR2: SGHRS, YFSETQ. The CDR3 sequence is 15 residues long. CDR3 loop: CASSLRTGGDTEAFF. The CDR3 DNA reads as TGCGCCAGCAGCTTACGGACAGGGGGAGACACTGAAGCTTTCTTT.

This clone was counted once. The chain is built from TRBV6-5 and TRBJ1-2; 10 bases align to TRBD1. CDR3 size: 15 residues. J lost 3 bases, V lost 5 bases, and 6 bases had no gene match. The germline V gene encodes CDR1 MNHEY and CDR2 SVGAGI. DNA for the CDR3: TGTGCCAGCAGTCGGGGGGACAGGGGAGACTATGGCTACACCTTC. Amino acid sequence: CASSRGDRGDYGYTF.

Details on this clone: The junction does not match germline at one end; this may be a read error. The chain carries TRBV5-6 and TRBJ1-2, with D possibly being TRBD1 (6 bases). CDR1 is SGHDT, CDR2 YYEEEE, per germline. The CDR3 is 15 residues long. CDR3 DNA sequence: TGTACCAGCAGCTTGACAGGCGCCAATAACTATGGCTACACCTTC. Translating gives CTSSLTGANNYGYTF.

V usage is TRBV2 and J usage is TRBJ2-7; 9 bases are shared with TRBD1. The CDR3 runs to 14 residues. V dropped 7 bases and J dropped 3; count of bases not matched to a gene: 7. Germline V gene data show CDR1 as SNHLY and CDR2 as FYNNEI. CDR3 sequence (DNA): TGTGCCAGCACCCGGGACAGGGATATCTACGAGCAGTACTTC. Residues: CASTRDRDIYEQYF.

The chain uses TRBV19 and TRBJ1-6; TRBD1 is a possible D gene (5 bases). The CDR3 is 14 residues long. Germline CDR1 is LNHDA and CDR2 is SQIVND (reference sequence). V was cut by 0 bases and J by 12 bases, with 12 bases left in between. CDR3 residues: CASSIEGGRGPLHF. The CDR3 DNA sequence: TGTGCCAGTAGTATAGAGGGGGGAAGAGGACCCCTCCACTTT.